The clone carrying this T cell receptor beta chain showed up just a few times. Its antigen is not known. Losses at the gene ends were 7 bases for V and 4 bases for J; bases not matched to a gene: 7. Germline V gives CDR1 LNHDA, CDR2 SQIVND (reference sequence). The CDR3 consists of 15 residues. This sample was included in a study of vaccination and CD4 T cells after COVID-19. Study details: The authors used overlapping spike peptides from SARS-CoV-2, HCoV-NL63, HCoV-OC43 and HCoV-229E to stimulate cells. General study results and limits: Spike mono-reactive status applied to 304 of 307 vaccine-specific clones in convalescent patients. Data came from relatively few convalescent patients and lacked early post-infection timepoints.

The treatment denotes: approximately nine-day PBMC culture with coronavirus spike peptide pools or control peptides (ViraFEST assay). The Oncomine TCR Beta short-read assay was applied to DNA of cultured CD4+ T cells. TCRdb fed the PCR reads into MiXCR, producing one record per CDR3 protein. The sample shows about 20,000 distinct CDR3 sequences, roughly half of them seen only once. V gene TRBV19 combines with J gene TRBJ1-2; TRBD1 agrees at 12 bases. The sequence derives from a human donor who had recovered from COVID-19. The sample was CD4+ T cells from blood, cultured in vitro. The CDR3 protein is CASTRDRGRTYGYTF. The DNA for the CDR3 is TGTGCCAGTACTCGGGACAGGGGGCGTACCTATGGCTACACCTTC. Complete variable domain (other parts from reference TRBV19 and TRBJ1-2): DGGITQSPKYLFRKEGQNVTLSCEQNLNHDAMYWYRQDPGQGLRLIYYSQIVNDFQKGDIAEGYSVSREKKESFPLTVTSAQKNPTAFYLCASTRDRGRTYGYTFGSGTRLTVV.